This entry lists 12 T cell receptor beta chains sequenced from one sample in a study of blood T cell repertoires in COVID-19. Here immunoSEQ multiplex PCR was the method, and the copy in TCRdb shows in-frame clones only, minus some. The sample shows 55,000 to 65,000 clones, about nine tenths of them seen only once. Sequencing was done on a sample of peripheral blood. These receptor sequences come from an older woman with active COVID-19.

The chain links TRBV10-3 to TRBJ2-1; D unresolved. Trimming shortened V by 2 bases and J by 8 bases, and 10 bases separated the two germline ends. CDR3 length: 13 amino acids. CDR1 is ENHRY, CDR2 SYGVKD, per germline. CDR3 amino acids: CAISEPPVDEQFF. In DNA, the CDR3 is TGTGCCATCAGTGAGCCCCCCGTCGATGAGCAGTTCTTC.

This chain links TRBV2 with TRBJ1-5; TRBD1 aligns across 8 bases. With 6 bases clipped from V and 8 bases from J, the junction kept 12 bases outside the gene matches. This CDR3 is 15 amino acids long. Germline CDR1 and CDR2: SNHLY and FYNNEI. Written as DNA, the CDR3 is TGTGCCAGCAGCGTCCAGGGACAGGTGAACGAGCCCCAGCATTTT. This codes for CASSVQGQVNEPQHF.

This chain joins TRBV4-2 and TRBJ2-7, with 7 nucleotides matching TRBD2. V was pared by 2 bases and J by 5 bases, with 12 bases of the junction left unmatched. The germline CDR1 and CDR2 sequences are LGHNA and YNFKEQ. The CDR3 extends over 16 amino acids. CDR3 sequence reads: CASSQSWRGIGDEQYF. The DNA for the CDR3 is TGTGCCAGCAGCCAATCATGGCGGGGGATAGGCGACGAGCAGTACTTC.

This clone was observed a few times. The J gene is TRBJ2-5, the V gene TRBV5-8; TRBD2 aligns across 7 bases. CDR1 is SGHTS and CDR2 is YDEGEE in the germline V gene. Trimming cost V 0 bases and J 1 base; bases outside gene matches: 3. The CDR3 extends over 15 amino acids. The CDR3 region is CASSLGEGFQETQYF. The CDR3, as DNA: TGTGCCAGCAGCTTGGGGGAGGGATTCCAAGAGACCCAGTACTTC.

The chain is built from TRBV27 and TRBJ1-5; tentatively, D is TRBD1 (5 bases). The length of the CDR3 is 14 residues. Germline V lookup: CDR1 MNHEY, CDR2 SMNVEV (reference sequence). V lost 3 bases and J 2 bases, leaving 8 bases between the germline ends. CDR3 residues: CASSFQGRNQPQHF. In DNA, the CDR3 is TGTGCCAGCAGTTTCCAGGGCCGCAATCAGCCCCAGCATTTT.

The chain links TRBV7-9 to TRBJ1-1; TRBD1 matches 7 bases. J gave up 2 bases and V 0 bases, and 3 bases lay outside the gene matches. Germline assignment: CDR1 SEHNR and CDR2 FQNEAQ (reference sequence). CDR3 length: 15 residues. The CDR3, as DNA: TGTGCCAGCAGCTTAGCTACAGGGGCCAACACTGAAGCTTTCTTT. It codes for CASSLATGANTEAFF.

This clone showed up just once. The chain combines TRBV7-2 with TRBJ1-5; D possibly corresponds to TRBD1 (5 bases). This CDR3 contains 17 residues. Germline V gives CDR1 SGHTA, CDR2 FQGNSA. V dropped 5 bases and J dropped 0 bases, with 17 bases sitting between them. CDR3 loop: CASSTPGGGDSNQPQHF. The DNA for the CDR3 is TGTGCCAGCAGCACCCCTGGGGGGGGAGATAGCAATCAGCCCCAGCATTTT.

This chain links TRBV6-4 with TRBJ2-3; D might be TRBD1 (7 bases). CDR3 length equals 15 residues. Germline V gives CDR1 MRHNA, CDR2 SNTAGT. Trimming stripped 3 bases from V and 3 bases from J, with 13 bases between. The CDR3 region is CASSESGGRTDTQYF. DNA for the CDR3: TGTGCCAGCAGTGAGTCAGGGGGGAGGACAGATACGCAGTATTTT.

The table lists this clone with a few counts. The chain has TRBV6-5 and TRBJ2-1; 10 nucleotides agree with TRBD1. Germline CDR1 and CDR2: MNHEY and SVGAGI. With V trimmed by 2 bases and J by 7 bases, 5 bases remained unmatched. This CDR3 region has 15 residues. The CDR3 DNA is TGTGCCAGCAGTTACCCCGGGACAGGGGTAAATGAGCAGTTCTTC. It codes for CASSYPGTGVNEQFF.

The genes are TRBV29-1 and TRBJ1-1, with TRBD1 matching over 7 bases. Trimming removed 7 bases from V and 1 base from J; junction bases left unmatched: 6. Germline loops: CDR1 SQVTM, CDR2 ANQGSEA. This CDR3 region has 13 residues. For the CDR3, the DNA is TGCAGCGCGAACAGGGGCACGAACACTGAAGCTTTCTTT. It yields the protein CSANRGTNTEAFF.

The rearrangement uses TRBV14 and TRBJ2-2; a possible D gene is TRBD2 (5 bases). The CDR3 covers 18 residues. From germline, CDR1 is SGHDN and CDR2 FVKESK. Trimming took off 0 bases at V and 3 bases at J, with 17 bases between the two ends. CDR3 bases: TGTGCCAGCAGCCAAGACCCAATATGGACTCCTTACACCGGGGAGCTGTTTTTT. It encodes CASSQDPIWTPYTGELFF.

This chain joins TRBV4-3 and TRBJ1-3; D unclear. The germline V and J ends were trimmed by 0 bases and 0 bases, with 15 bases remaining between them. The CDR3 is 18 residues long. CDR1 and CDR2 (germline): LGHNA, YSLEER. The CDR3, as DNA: TGCGCCAGCAGCCAAGAGTTGACTACAGCTACCTCTGGAAACACCATATATTTT. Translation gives CASSQELTTATSGNTIYF.